Listed here is a single T cell receptor beta chain. Its antigen has not been determined. No base quality information exists; no much larger clone differs at one position. The immunoSEQ Assay, a bias-controlled multiplex PCR, was used to amplify TCRbeta CDR3 regions from genomic DNA. The published analysis was carried out like this. The number of nucleated cells in each sample was estimated by amplification of reference gene primers within the assay. To quantify the absolute abundance of each unique TCRbeta CDR3 rearrangement, sequence reads were collapsed and filtered. For each sample, productive Simpson clonality was calculated as the square root of Simpson's diversity index across productive rearrangements. TCRdb limited this immuneACCESS table to in-frame rearrangements with V and J called. A share of clones is missing; checked studies link under half to unresolved V genes, and the rest is unexplained. The DNA was the basis for D and trimming; V, J and clone size are from that table. A total of approximately 390,000 clones appear in this sample, roughly 89% of them only once. The biggest ten clones account for about 9.4% of the sample.

This entry is derived from a study of blood T cell repertoires in COVID-19 (dated by TCRdb to the early 2020s). In terms of the full investigation: Collaborator samples came from the United States, Italy and Spain and covered acute and convalescent phases of COVID-19. Where HLA class I and class II types were available, the types were taken from metadata supplied by the sample provider, not from assay-based typing. Subjects who had been exposed to COVID-19, were actively infected with it, or had recovered from it provided the deeply sampled blood TCRbeta repertoires that made up the dataset. A freely available public database, intended as a resource for researchers studying the immune response to SARS-CoV-2, is where the repertoires were released. A de-identified subject ID, COVID-19 status, age in years and sex were almost always included in the sample metadata. The material from the prospective study consisted of cDNA or gDNA derived from T cells, B-cell-depleted T cells, or PBMCs. The samples were drawn from the first 160 participants of the ongoing ImmuneRACE study and from 1,200 or so subjects provided by 6 global collaborators. Study-level results and caveats: The amount of clinical and demographic metadata varied by source and participant and was provided uncurated.

Participants in the prospective study were aged roughly 18 to 100 years, lived in some 24 United States geographic areas, and enrolled through a virtual design. To assign participants to cohorts, the prospective study relied on clinical history that participants themselves reported in a screening survey and a study questionnaire. For ImmuneRACE Cohort 3, a participant was defined as recovered based on two consecutive negative NP/OP PCR tests, clearance by a healthcare professional, or resolution of symptoms. Each participant in the prospective study had whole blood, serum and a nasopharyngeal or oropharyngeal swab collected by mobile phlebotomists. Prospective study participants could optionally give additional blood draws and questionnaires over an approximately 2-month period. Blood samples from the prospective study were shipped frozen or at room temperature prior to DNA extraction. Inclusive of the bounding cysteine and phenylalanine, the CDR3 is 14 residues long. The CDR3 DNA has 42 bases and is translated from base 1. V loses 7 bases at its end and J loses 9 bases; junction bases beyond the gene matches: 12. For CDR1 and CDR2, the germline V gene lists SGHRS and YFSETQ.

Sequencing was done on a sample of PBMCs or T cells enriched from blood (not recorded which). Recombination joined TRBV5-1 with TRBJ2-2; the central 7 bases match TRBD2. The TCR sequence derives from a woman aged 45-59 years who had recovered from COVID-19. The bases are TGCGCCAGCGGAAAGGGAGGGCAGACCCGGGAGCTGTTTTTT. Its protein is CASGKGGQTRELFF.